This T cell receptor beta chain stems from a study of T cell responses to AZD1222 COVID-19 vaccine. Study-wide points: Every sample of the repertoires postdated the peak T cell response. Targeting of unmutated variant regions was reportedly seen in nearly half of spike-specific TCRs. Spike was spanned by vaccine-associated CD4 TCRs, which were dominant at 160-218 and 743-854.

Sequenced by immunoSEQ multiplex PCR; TCRdb stores in-frame clones only, minus some. This table has about 94,000 clones, roughly 90% appearing once. To note about this clone: Its matching antigen is unknown.

The sequence was collected from an adult who received the AZD1222 COVID-19 vaccine. This specimen was peripheral blood, taken 28 days after the second AZD1222 dose.

CDR3 loop: CASSLGGESYNSPLHF. The CDR3 DNA reads as TGTGCCAGCAGCTTAGGAGGGGAATCCTATAATTCACCCCTCCACTTT. The chain couples TRBV5-6 to TRBJ1-6; perhaps TRBD1 as D (5 bases). Trimming removed 2 bases at V and 1 base at J, with 10 bases between. CDR3 length equals 16 residues. CDR1 and CDR2 from the germline V gene are SGHDT and YYEEEE.